This T cell receptor (beta chain) was identified in a study of blood T cell repertoires in COVID-19. Across the whole study: Italy, Spain and the United States were the sources of the convalescent and acute COVID-19 samples. T cells, B-cell-depleted T cells, or PBMCs provided the cDNA or gDNA that served as material.

CDR3 length: 14 amino acids. The germline V and J ends were trimmed by 5 bases and 6 bases, with 13 bases remaining between them. Germline V lookup: CDR1 SGHTA, CDR2 FQGNSA. Study processing details: Estimation of nucleated cell counts relied on the amplification of reference gene primers. Using immunoSEQ multiplex PCR, the repertoire was profiled, and TCRdb retains in-frame clones only, with some absent. D and trimming come from the DNA, and the V and J calls and clone size come from that table. This sample has tens of thousands of clones, with around 76% found just once. J is TRBJ1-4 and V is TRBV7-2; a possible D gene is TRBD1 (6 bases). Sequencing input: peripheral blood. The sequence derives from a woman over 75 with active or convalescent COVID-19. The CDR3 protein is CASSLDRQDEKLFF. For the CDR3, the DNA is TGTGCCAGCAGCCTGGACAGACAAGATGAAAAACTGTTTTTT.